This is a list of T cell receptor beta chains from one sample in a study of identical twins. Each CDR3 protein is one row after TCRdb ran MiXCR on the 5' RACE reads. The repertoire includes 350,000 or so distinct CDR3 sequences, 9% of them detected once, and approximately 9.3% sits in the top ten. Specimen: naive T cells sorted from blood. The receptors shown here come from a woman between 50 and 59 years old in good health. Both conserved end residues are part of each CDR3. The D gene is left open where the match is weak. Clone size is shown for a subset of rows, as once, few, many or a class of expanded clone.

>many|TRBV6-6|NA|14|TRBJ2-5
TGTGCCAGCAGTTTAGCCCTGTACCAAGAGACCCAGTACTTC
CASSLALYQETQYF
>NA|TRBV12-3/TRBV12-4|TRBD1|13|TRBJ2-5
TGTGCCAGCAGTGTCAACAGGGGGACGACCCAGTACTTC
CASSVNRGTTQYF
>many|TRBV7-9|NA|14|TRBJ2-3
TGTGCCAGCAGCTTACCGACTAGCACAGATACGCAGTATTTT
CASSLPTSTDTQYF
>many|TRBV20-1|TRBD1|13|TRBJ2-4
TGCAGTGCTACCGGGACAGAGGTCAACATTCAGTACTTC
CSATGTEVNIQYF
>many|TRBV12-3/TRBV12-4|NA|12|TRBJ1-1
TGTGCCAGCAGCATATTTTTAAGTGAAGCTTTCTTT
CASSIFLSEAFF
>NA|TRBV5-1|TRBD2|16|TRBJ2-2
TGCGCCGGCAGCCTCGGGCTAGCGGGAAGTGACGGGGAGCTGTTTTTT
CAGSLGLAGSDGELFF
>NA|TRBV10-3|NA|14|TRBJ2-3
TGTGCCATCAGCGCTGGCGGGAGCACAGATACGCAGTATTTT
CAISAGGSTDTQYF
>NA|TRBV4-1|TRBD2|17|TRBJ2-5
TGCGCCAGCAGCCAAGTTGGAGCGGGAGCCACCCAAGAGACCCAGTACTTC
CASSQVGAGATQETQYF
>many|TRBV14|NA|15|TRBJ2-2
TGTGCCAGCAGCCCAACAGGGTCGAACACCGGGGAGCTGTTTTTT
CASSPTGSNTGELFF
>many|TRBV11-2|NA|14|TRBJ1-1
TGTGCCAGCAGCTTATCTTTCCGGGGTCGAGAAGCTTTCTTT
CASSLSFRGREAFF
>few|TRBV12-3/TRBV12-4|NA|13|TRBJ2-3
TGTGCCAGCAGTCCCGTTAGCGGAGATACGCAGTATTTT
CASSPVSGDTQYF
>few|TRBV10-3|NA|12|TRBJ2-1
TGTGCCATCAGTGGACCCTCGGATGAGCAGTTCTTC
CAISGPSDEQFF
>few|TRBV13|NA|13|TRBJ2-3
TGTGCCAGTCTGTCCGTGGGGACAGATACGCAGTATTTT
CASLSVGTDTQYF
>few|TRBV5-1|TRBD2|16|TRBJ2-4
TGCGCCAGCAGCTTGACCACTAGCGTAGACAAAAACATTCAGTACTTC
CASSLTTSVDKNIQYF
>few|TRBV7-9|NA|15|TRBJ1-4
TGTGCCAGCAGCCCCCCCCTGGTCCGGGGGGAAAAACTGTTTTTT
CASSPPLVRGEKLFF
>few|TRBV6-5|NA|14|TRBJ2-1
TGTGCCAGGGAAGTTTGTGATGGGTGGAATGAGCAGTTCTTC
CAREVCDGWNEQFF
>NA|TRBV9|TRBD2|15|TRBJ2-3
TGTGCCAGCAGCGTATGGGCGGGAGGGCCAGATACGCAGTATTTT
CASSVWAGGPDTQYF
>many|TRBV5-1|NA|13|TRBJ1-1
TGCGCCAGTAAGACAGGAATAAACACTGAAGCTTTCTTT
CASKTGINTEAFF
>NA|TRBV3-1|NA|12|TRBJ1-3
TGTGCCAGCAGCCAAGATCAGCACACCATATATTTT
CASSQDQHTIYF
>many|TRBV7-9|NA|14|TRBJ2-3
TGTGCCAGCAGCGTTTATCAGGGATCAGATACGCAGTATTTT
CASSVYQGSDTQYF
>many|TRBV12-3/TRBV12-4|NA|14|TRBJ1-3
TGTGCCAGCAGCCTTACGGGTTCTGGAAACACCATATATTTT
CASSLTGSGNTIYF
>NA|TRBV24-1|TRBD2|16|TRBJ2-2
TGTGCCACGACTGATCCGGGACTAGCGAACACCGGGGAGCTGTTTTTT
CATTDPGLANTGELFF
>NA|TRBV20-1|TRBD2|15|TRBJ2-3
TGCAGTGCCGTGGCAGCGGGAGTCAACACAGATACACAGTATTTT
CSAVAAGVNTDTQYF
>NA|TRBV7-9|TRBD1|13|TRBJ1-1
TGTGCCAGCAGCGCCTCGGGACAGGGCGAAGCTTTCTTT
CASSASGQGEAFF